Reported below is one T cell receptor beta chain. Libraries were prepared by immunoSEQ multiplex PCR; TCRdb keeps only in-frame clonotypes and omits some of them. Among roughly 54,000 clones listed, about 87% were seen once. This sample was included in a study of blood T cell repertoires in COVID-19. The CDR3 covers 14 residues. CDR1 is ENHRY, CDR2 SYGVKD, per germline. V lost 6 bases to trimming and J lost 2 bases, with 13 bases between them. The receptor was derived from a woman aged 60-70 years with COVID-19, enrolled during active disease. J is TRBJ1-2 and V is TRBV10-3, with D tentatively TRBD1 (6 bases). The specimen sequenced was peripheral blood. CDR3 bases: TGTGCCATCAGACAGGACAGACGGAACTATGGCTACACCTTC. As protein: CAIRQDRRNYGYTF.